This passage covers 23 T cell receptor beta chains from one sample sequenced in a study of identical twins (dated by TCRdb to the mid-2010s). The library was built by means of 5' RACE. Data came from an Illumina HiSeq 2000. Using fastp trimming at Q25 and MiXCR clonotype assembly, TCRdb reanalyzed the public sequencing data and kept in-frame beta chains. Rows are unified per CDR3 protein, each entry keeping the most common DNA and genes. In this sample the table shows 700,000 or so distinct CDR3 sequences, 20% to 25% of which occur a single time. Jointly, the top ten make up 4.3% of the sample. These data were likewise used in another study, on T cells expressing NK-cell markers.

The specimen sequenced was PBMCs. These receptors originate from a woman younger than 30 in good health.

This clonotype appeared once. The chain joins TRBV12-3 or TRBV12-4 to TRBJ1-5; the match to TRBD1 covers 10 bases. CDR3 size: 14 residues. Germline trimming cut 3 bases from V and 9 bases from J; bases unmatched to any gene: 5. The CDR3 is CASSLGTGDRPQHF. The CDR3 DNA is TGTGCCAGCAGTTTGGGGACAGGGGACCGGCCCCAGCATTTT.

This clonotype was seen more than once but under ten times. This chain links TRBV10-3 with TRBJ2-3; 7 bases map to TRBD2. Per the germline V gene, CDR1 is ENHRY and CDR2 is SYGVKD. CDR3 size: 17 residues. V lost 2 bases, J lost 3 bases, and 11 bases stayed unmatched. The CDR3: CAISEPSGEWVTDTQYF. The CDR3 DNA reads TGTGCCATCAGTGAGCCAAGCGGGGAGTGGGTGACAGATACGCAGTATTTT.

The chain couples TRBV12-3 or TRBV12-4 to TRBJ2-7, with 10 bases identical to TRBD1. Trimming cost V 5 bases and J 2 bases; bases outside gene matches: 6. The CDR3 covers 15 residues. The DNA of the CDR3 is TGTGCCAGCAGTCTGGGACAGGGGTTTCCCTACGAGCAGTACTTC. Translated: CASSLGQGFPYEQYF.

This clonotype has just a few counts. V and J are TRBV29-1 and TRBJ2-7; the match to TRBD2 covers 8 bases. Germline V lookup: CDR1 SQVTM, CDR2 ANQGSEA. V lost 1 base to trimming and J lost 0 bases; unmatched junction nucleotides: 11. The CDR3 is 17 amino acids. In DNA, the CDR3 is TGCAGCGTTGAAGTTTTTCGACTCACTAGCGGCTCCTACGAGCAGTACTTC. Protein: CSVEVFRLTSGSYEQYF.

This clonotype was seen a handful of times. The V gene is TRBV12-3 or TRBV12-4, the J gene TRBJ2-1; 13 bases fit TRBD2. CDR3 length equals 16 residues. J lost 9 bases, V lost 7 bases, and 12 bases had no gene match. The CDR3 protein is CASNSQIGLAGVEQFF. The CDR3 bases are TGTGCCAGCAATTCGCAGATTGGACTAGCGGGAGTTGAGCAGTTCTTC.

The chain couples TRBV7-8 to TRBJ2-7; D remains unclear. The germline V and J ends were trimmed by 2 bases and 6 bases, with 5 bases remaining between them. Germline values: CDR1 SGHVS, CDR2 FQNEAQ. CDR3 length: 11 amino acids. Here the CDR3 reads CASSLHAEQYF. The CDR3 DNA follows: TGTGCCAGCAGCTTACATGCCGAGCAGTACTTC.

This clonotype was seen many times. The chain combines TRBV28 with TRBJ2-2, with D hard to call. V lost 6 bases, J lost 0 bases, and 2 bases lay in between. CDR3 length: 12 amino acids. Germline values: CDR1 MDHEN, CDR2 SYDVKM. CDR3 nucleotide sequence: TGTGCCAGCAGAACGAACACCGGGGAGCTGTTTTTT. This gives the protein CASRTNTGELFF. Filled out from reference TRBV28 and TRBJ2-2, the complete variable domain reads DVKVTQSSRYLVKRTGEKVFLECVQDMDHENMFWYRQDPGLGLRLIYFSYDVKMKEKGDIPEGYSVSREKKERFSLILESASTNQTSMYLCASRTNTGELFFGEGSRLTVL.

The CDR3 DNA reads as TGTGCCAGCCGCACCCACAGAGATACGCAGTATTTT. It translates to CASRTHRDTQYF. The chain joins TRBV6-2 or TRBV6-3 to TRBJ2-3; no definite D call. This CDR3 is 12 amino acids long. The germline CDR1 and CDR2 sequences are MNHEY and SVGEGT. V shed 8 bases and J shed 5 bases, with 11 bases lying between them.

This chain links TRBV5-4 with TRBJ2-7; weak D call: TRBD1 (5 bases). Trimming took 0 bases from V and 0 from J, leaving 13 bases between them. Germline CDR1 is SGHNT and CDR2 is YYREEE (reference sequence). The CDR3 has 16 amino acids. Here the CDR3 DNA reads TGTGCCAGCAGCTTGGCCCAGGGTGGTGGCTCCTACGAGCAGTACTTC. Translation: CASSLAQGGGSYEQYF. The entire variable domain, with the rest obtained from reference TRBV5-4 and TRBJ2-7, is as follows: ETGVTQSPTHLIKTRGQQVTLRCSSQSGHNTVSWYQQALGQGPQFIFQYYREEENGRGNFPPRFSGLQFPNYSSELNVNALELDDSALYLCASSLAQGGGSYEQYFGPGTRLTVT.

The rearrangement links TRBV5-1 to TRBJ2-5; TRBD1 matches at 9 bases. V trimming: 4 bases; J trimming: 7 bases; junction bases outside the gene matches: 11. CDR1 is SGHRS, CDR2 YFSETQ, per germline. CDR3 size: 15 residues. The CDR3 protein is CASSALGTGLGTQYF. The CDR3 DNA reads TGCGCCAGCAGCGCGCTGGGGACAGGGCTGGGGACCCAGTACTTC. Looking up the rest from reference TRBV5-1 and TRBJ2-5 gives the full variable domain: KAGVTQTPRYLIKTRGQQVTLSCSPISGHRSVSWYQQTPGQGLQFLFEYFSETQRNKGNFPGRFSGRQFSNSRSEMNVSTLELGDSALYLCASSALGTGLGTQYFGPGTRLLVL.

This clonotype came up many times. This chain connects TRBV4-3 to TRBJ2-4, with no clear D. V was shortened by 1 base and J by 2 bases, with 9 bases between the two germline ends. This CDR3 spans 15 amino acids. CDR1 and CDR2 (germline): LGHNA, YSLEER. The CDR3 sequence: CASSQASGPKNIQYF. DNA of the CDR3: TGCGCCAGCAGCCAAGCTTCGGGTCCCAAAAACATTCAGTACTTC.

This clonotype was seen more than once but under ten times. The rearrangement joins TRBV5-1 to TRBJ1-1; no firm D call. Trimming shortened V by 4 bases and J by 7 bases, and 14 bases separated the two germline ends. This CDR3 comprises 13 residues. CDR1 and CDR2 from the germline V gene are SGHRS and YFSETQ. CDR3 bases: TGCGCCAGCAGCACCAGTAACAGAGGTGAAGCTTTCTTT. Protein product: CASSTSNRGEAFF.

This clonotype was seen many times. The chain carries TRBV20-1 and TRBJ1-2, with 8 bases aligning to TRBD1. CDR1 DFQATT and CDR2 SNEGSKA come from the germline V gene (reference sequence). This CDR3 comprises 15 residues. V shed 5 bases, J shed 4 bases, and the junction held 12 bases outside the gene matches. CDR3 DNA sequence: TGCAGTGCTCCGGACAGGGCGGGGGCGGGCTATGGCTACACCTTC. Amino acid sequence: CSAPDRAGAGYGYTF.

This clonotype was picked up a small number of times. The rearrangement uses TRBV5-1 and TRBJ1-2, with a weak D call TRBD1 (6 bases). Germline CDR1 SGHRS, CDR2 YFSETQ. The germline V and J ends were trimmed by 0 bases and 8 bases, with 11 bases remaining between them. The CDR3 is 13 amino acids. The CDR3 loop is CASSLEGDTGYTF. CDR3 in DNA: TGCGCCAGCAGCTTGGAAGGGGACACGGGCTACACCTTC.

The sample holds a few counts of this clonotype. V gene TRBV12-3 or TRBV12-4 combines with J gene TRBJ2-1; tentatively, D is TRBD1 (6 bases). The CDR3 runs to 13 residues. V dropped 4 bases and J dropped 7 bases, with 11 bases sitting between them. CDR3 residues: CASSSIGGNEQFF. The CDR3 nucleotides read TGTGCCAGCAGTTCTATAGGGGGAAATGAGCAGTTCTTC.

This clonotype was found a few times. The chain combines TRBV29-1 with TRBJ2-7; D gene unclear. This CDR3 is 12 amino acids long. V was clipped by 4 bases and J by 1 base, with 8 bases between them. Looked up from germline, CDR1 is SQVTM and CDR2 is ANQGSEA. The CDR3 is CSVGVRSYEQYF. In DNA, the CDR3 is TGCAGCGTTGGCGTCAGATCCTACGAGCAGTACTTC.

This clonotype was counted between two and nine times. J is TRBJ2-7 and V is TRBV9; 10 bases line up with TRBD2. The CDR3 consists of 16 residues. The J segment lost 2 bases and the V segment lost 0 bases, leaving 5 bases of the junction unmatched. Germline V gene lookup returns CDR1 SGDLS and CDR2 YYNGEE. CDR3 amino acids: CASSVELAGGTYEQYF. The CDR3 region has the DNA TGTGCCAGCAGCGTAGAGTTAGCGGGAGGCACCTACGAGCAGTACTTC.

In this sample, this clonotype turned up many times. This chain connects TRBV6-1 to TRBJ2-7, with D uncertain. In germline, CDR1 is MNHNS, CDR2 SASEGT. The CDR3 spans 13 residues. With 4 bases removed from V and 4 bases from J, the gap between germline ends came to 11 bases. CDR3 amino acids: CASSVGLGYEQYF. The CDR3 region has the DNA TGTGCCAGCAGTGTCGGGCTGGGGTACGAGCAGTACTTC.

This clonotype was detected only a few times. The chain combines TRBV10-1 with TRBJ2-1; weak D call: TRBD1 (7 bases). Trimming stripped 4 bases from V and 7 bases from J, with 11 bases between. This CDR3 is built from 13 residues. Germline loops: CDR1 WNHNN, CDR2 SYGVQD (reference sequence). The CDR3 here is CASSGSGGNEQFF. CDR3 nucleotide sequence: TGCGCCAGCAGTGGGTCAGGGGGGAATGAGCAGTTCTTC.

The chain couples TRBV6-1 to TRBJ1-3; weak D call: TRBD1 (5 bases). Germline CDR1 and CDR2: MNHNS and SASEGT. This CDR3 has 16 amino acids. Trimming stripped 8 bases from V and 0 bases from J, with 17 bases between. The CDR3 DNA is TGTGCCAGCTACCCCGGGACGTCTCTCTCTGGAAACACCATATATTTT. This sequence encodes CASYPGTSLSGNTIYF.

Many counts were recorded for this clonotype. The chain couples TRBV5-1 to TRBJ2-7; 7 positions match TRBD1. V was clipped by 4 bases and J by 2 bases; unmatched bases: 12. The CDR3 is made up of 16 amino acids. The germline CDR1 and CDR2 sequences are SGHRS and YFSETQ. CDR3 DNA: TGCGCCAGCAGCACACAAGGCCGACAGGGCGCCTACGAGCAGTACTTC. It is translated as CASSTQGRQGAYEQYF.

This clonotype came up a few times. This sequence joins TRBV12-3 or TRBV12-4 and TRBJ1-2, with TRBD1 matching over 7 bases. Trimming removed 7 bases from V and 2 bases from J; junction bases left unmatched: 7. The CDR3 is 14 residues long. CDR3 protein: CASTQGDSNYGYTF. The CDR3 region has the DNA TGTGCCAGCACCCAGGGGGACAGCAACTATGGCTACACCTTC.

V gene TRBV12-3 or TRBV12-4 combines with J gene TRBJ2-3; 9 bases agree with TRBD2. V lost 8 bases and J lost 0; bases outside the gene matches: 3. The CDR3 extends over 14 amino acids. CDR3 sequence (DNA): TGTGCCAGCTTCACTAGCGGGAGCACAGATACGCAGTATTTT. This translates into CASFTSGSTDTQYF.